Shown below are 21 T cell receptor beta chains from a single sample sequenced in a study of T cell responses to AZD1222 COVID-19 vaccine. Using immunoSEQ multiplex PCR, the repertoire was profiled, and TCRdb retains in-frame clones only, with some absent. The table shows around 130,000 clones, with about 88% occurring only once. Specimen: peripheral blood, collected 28 days after the second AZD1222 dose. These receptor sequences come from an adult who received the AZD1222 COVID-19 vaccine.

V gene TRBV5-1 combines with J gene TRBJ2-1; D is ambiguous. The V end lost 1 base, the J end lost 5 bases, and 13 bases lay between the germline ends. Germline V gene data show CDR1 as SGHRS and CDR2 as YFSETQ. The CDR3 contains 15 residues. The CDR3 coding sequence is TGCGCCAGCAGCTTGCAAGTGGGATCTGACAATGAGCAGTTCTTC. Amino acid sequence: CASSLQVGSDNEQFF.

CDR3 DNA sequence: TGTGCCAGCAGTACAGGGGGCTATGGCTACACCTTC. This sequence encodes CASSTGGYGYTF. This chain connects TRBV2 to TRBJ1-2; 8 bases are shared with TRBD1. The CDR3 runs to 12 residues. Per the germline V gene, CDR1 is SNHLY and CDR2 is FYNNEI. The V segment lost 5 bases and the J segment 4 bases; nucleotides outside the gene matches: 0.

The chain couples TRBV14 to TRBJ2-7; unclear D gene. The CDR3 sequence is 14 residues long. CDR1 and CDR2 (germline): SGHDN, FVKESK. With 0 bases removed from V and 0 bases from J, the gap between germline ends came to 6 bases. The CDR3 here is CASSQDRSSYEQYF. DNA for the CDR3: TGTGCCAGCAGCCAAGATAGGAGCTCCTACGAGCAGTACTTC.

The chain recombines TRBV3-1 (or the pseudogene TRBV3-2) with TRBJ2-5; 10 bases are shared with TRBD1. Losses at the gene ends were 6 bases for V and 3 bases for J; bases not matched to a gene: 4. The CDR3 covers 14 residues. Germline V gives CDR1 LGHDT, CDR2 YNNKEL (reference sequence). Here the CDR3 reads CASRRGTGEETQYF. As DNA, the CDR3 is TGTGCCAGCAGACGGGGGACAGGGGAAGAGACCCAGTACTTC.

The gene calls are TRBV20-1 and TRBJ1-1; 7 bases map to TRBD1. V was pared by 3 bases and J by 0 bases, with 4 bases of the junction left unmatched. CDR1 and CDR2 (germline): DFQATT, SNEGSKA (reference sequence). CDR3 length: 14 amino acids. CDR3 amino acids: CSASRGQLNTEAFF. CDR3 nucleotides: TGCAGTGCTAGTCGGGGACAGCTGAACACTGAAGCTTTCTTT.

The CDR3 nucleotides read TGTGCCAGCAGTTACGAAAGGGGTGGAGGGCCCCAGCATTTT. This translates into CASSYERGGGPQHF. The genes are TRBV6-5 and TRBJ1-5, with D tentatively TRBD1 (5 bases). V lost 2 bases, J lost 9 bases, and 14 bases lay in between. Per germline, CDR1 MNHEY and CDR2 SVGAGI. The CDR3 sequence is 14 residues long.

This chain uses TRBV12-5 with TRBJ2-3; 11 nucleotides match TRBD2. The CDR3 runs to 16 residues. Germline V gene sequence: CDR1 LGHNT, CDR2 FRNRAP. Trimming cost V 0 bases and J 4 bases; bases outside gene matches: 3. CDR3 amino acids: CASGLVLAGGSDTQYF. Here the CDR3 DNA reads TGTGCTAGTGGTTTGGTATTAGCGGGGGGGTCAGATACGCAGTATTTT.

The V call is TRBV19, the J call TRBJ2-3, with 12 positions matching TRBD2. Germline CDR1 is LNHDA and CDR2 is SQIVND (reference sequence). This CDR3 comprises 16 residues. Germline trimming cut 2 bases from V and 5 bases from J; bases unmatched to any gene: 5. The CDR3 spells CASSIQLAGGEDTQYF. The CDR3 nucleotides read TGTGCCAGTAGTATACAACTAGCGGGAGGAGAAGATACGCAGTATTTT.

The gene calls are TRBV6-5 and TRBJ1-1; D is uncertain. The germline V gene has CDR1 MNHEY and CDR2 SVGAGI. The ends were cut back, 2 bases at V and 1 base at J, with 8 bases in the middle. This CDR3 has 14 residues. CDR3 residues: CASSYVSPNTEAFF. The CDR3 coding sequence is TGTGCCAGCAGTTACGTCAGCCCGAACACTGAAGCTTTCTTT.

V gene TRBV6-5 combines with J gene TRBJ1-2, with 8 bases matching TRBD1. Trimming cost V 0 bases and J 3 bases; bases outside gene matches: 6. The germline V gene has CDR1 MNHEY and CDR2 SVGAGI. CDR3 length: 16 residues. CDR3 protein: CASSYSGQAAHYGYTF. The CDR3 DNA follows: TGTGCCAGCAGTTACTCGGGACAGGCCGCGCACTATGGCTACACCTTC.

CDR3 DNA: TGTGCCAGCTGGACTAGCTCCTACAATGAGCAGTTCTTC. Protein product: CASWTSSYNEQFF. The rearrangement links TRBV2 to TRBJ2-1; 7 bases are shared with TRBD2. The CDR3 is 13 amino acids. The junction had 1 base not matched to a gene; V was cut back by 8 bases and J by 0 bases. CDR1 is SNHLY and CDR2 is FYNNEI in the germline V gene.

This clone was counted a few times. V is TRBV19 and J is TRBJ1-5, with D tentatively TRBD1 (5 bases). Trimming shortened V by 4 bases and J by 2 bases, and 18 bases separated the two germline ends. Germline V lookup: CDR1 LNHDA, CDR2 SQIVND (reference sequence). The CDR3 covers 17 residues. CDR3: CASSRANSLGGNQPQHF. The CDR3 bases are TGTGCCAGTAGTAGGGCGAACAGTTTAGGGGGCAATCAGCCCCAGCATTTT.

The V and J genes are TRBV30 and TRBJ1-5; D might be TRBD1 (5 bases). The CDR3 has 14 amino acids. The V gene lost 4 bases and the J gene lost 1 base, with 11 bases spanning the gap. Germline-derived CDR1 and CDR2 are GTSNPN and SVGIG (reference sequence). CDR3 sequence (DNA): TGTGCCTGGAACGGGGGATTGAGCAATCAGCCCCAGCATTTT. Its translation is CAWNGGLSNQPQHF.

The rearrangement links TRBV5-8 to TRBJ1-1; D is unclear. The CDR3 contains 15 residues. CDR1 is SGHTS, CDR2 YDEGEE, per germline. Trimming stripped 2 bases from V and 1 base from J, with 12 bases between. The CDR3 reads CASSFGRLGNTEAFF. DNA of the CDR3: TGTGCCAGCAGCTTTGGCCGTTTGGGGAACACTGAAGCTTTCTTT. Full variable domain (missing parts from reference TRBV5-8 and TRBJ1-1): EAGVTQSPTHLIKTRGQQATLRCSPISGHTSVYWYQQALGLGLQFLLWYDEGEERNRGNFPPRFSGRQFPNYSSELNVNALELEDSALYLCASSFGRLGNTEAFFGQGTRLTVV.

The chain combines TRBV5-1 with TRBJ2-2, with D perhaps matching TRBD1 (5 bases). Looked up from germline, CDR1 is SGHRS and CDR2 is YFSETQ. The V end lost 2 bases, the J end lost 7 bases, and 15 bases lay between the germline ends. The CDR3 is 15 residues long. CDR3 loop: CASSLQEPQGGELFF. In DNA, the CDR3 is TGCGCCAGCAGCTTACAGGAACCGCAGGGCGGGGAGCTGTTTTTT.

The chain uses TRBV2 and TRBJ2-2, with D possibly TRBD1 on 5 matching bases. Trimming took off 5 bases at V and 4 bases at J, with 14 bases between the two ends. Germline values: CDR1 SNHLY, CDR2 FYNNEI. The CDR3 is 15 residues long. The CDR3 DNA is TGTGCCAGCAGTAACCCCAGGGTCGGCACCGGGGAGCTGTTTTTT. Encoded protein: CASSNPRVGTGELFF.

The chain links TRBV3-1 (or the pseudogene TRBV3-2) to TRBJ1-3; the D is unclear. The V gene's germline CDR1 is LGHDT and CDR2 YNNKEL (reference sequence). The V end lost 1 base, the J end lost 2 bases, and 9 bases lay between the germline ends. The CDR3 loop spans 15 amino acids. The CDR3 sequence is CASSQGSGTGNTIYF. CDR3 sequence (DNA): TGTGCCAGCAGCCAAGGTTCGGGGACTGGAAACACCATATATTTT.

This chain joins TRBV6-2 or TRBV6-3 and TRBJ1-3; a possible D gene is TRBD1 (6 bases). Trimming shortened V by 2 bases and J by 2 bases, and 10 bases separated the two germline ends. The CDR3 has 15 residues. The germline gives CDR1 MNHEY, CDR2 SVGEGT. The CDR3 DNA is TGTGCCAGCAGTTACACCAGGGGAACTGGAAACACCATATATTTT. This encodes CASSYTRGTGNTIYF.

V and J are TRBV2 and TRBJ1-5; 7 nucleotides agree with TRBD1. The CDR3 sequence is 13 residues long. The trim removed 8 bases at V and 3 bases at J, leaving 4 bases unmatched. CDR1 and CDR2 (germline): SNHLY, FYNNEI. The CDR3, as DNA: TGTGCCAGCGGGACAGTGCTCAATCAGCCCCAGCATTTT. It is translated as CASGTVLNQPQHF.

This chain connects TRBV19 to TRBJ2-1; 9 bases are shared with TRBD2. J gave up 2 bases and V 7 bases, and 12 bases lay outside the gene matches. CDR3 length: 17 residues. CDR1 is LNHDA, CDR2 SQIVND, per germline (reference sequence). In DNA, the CDR3 is TGTGCCAGTAAACACCCGGGACTAGCAGATACCTACAATGAGCAGTTCTTC. It specifies CASKHPGLADTYNEQFF.

The chain links TRBV10-1 to TRBJ1-1, with D hard to call. Trimming cost V 0 bases and J 1 base, with 6 bases left between them. The CDR3 loop spans 14 amino acids. Looked up from germline, CDR1 is WNHNN and CDR2 is SYGVQD (reference sequence). CDR3 DNA: TGCGCCAGCAGTGAGTCGGGAGGGAACACTGAAGCTTTCTTT. It translates to CASSESGGNTEAFF.